This note documents a single TCR beta chain sequence. Its antigen remains unidentified. Produced via immunoSEQ multiplex PCR; TCRdb's table is partial and in-frame only. The profile shows about 9,100 clones, 88% of them singletons. The sample is drawn from a study of OX40 agonist ivuxolimab in advanced cancers. V was trimmed by 0 bases and J by 7 bases, leaving 14 bases between them. The CDR3 loop spans 14 amino acids. CDR1 and CDR2 from the germline V gene are SGHDT and YYEEEE. Blood draws occurred at baseline, cycle 4 day 1, and cycle 7 day 1. Broader study findings: Those patients achieving a partial response at 0.1-3.0 mg/kg showed among the lowest clonal expansion.

The chain has TRBV5-6 and TRBJ2-7; TRBD1 is a possible D gene (5 bases). Sequenced here: CD4+ or CD8+ T cells sorted from blood, sampled in a trial of the OX40 agonist ivuxolimab. The receptor comes from an adult with an advanced solid tumor such as melanoma, head and neck, liver or kidney cancer. CDR3: CASSLAGYDGEQYF. DNA of the CDR3: TGTGCCAGCAGCTTGGCAGGGTACGATGGTGAGCAGTACTTC.